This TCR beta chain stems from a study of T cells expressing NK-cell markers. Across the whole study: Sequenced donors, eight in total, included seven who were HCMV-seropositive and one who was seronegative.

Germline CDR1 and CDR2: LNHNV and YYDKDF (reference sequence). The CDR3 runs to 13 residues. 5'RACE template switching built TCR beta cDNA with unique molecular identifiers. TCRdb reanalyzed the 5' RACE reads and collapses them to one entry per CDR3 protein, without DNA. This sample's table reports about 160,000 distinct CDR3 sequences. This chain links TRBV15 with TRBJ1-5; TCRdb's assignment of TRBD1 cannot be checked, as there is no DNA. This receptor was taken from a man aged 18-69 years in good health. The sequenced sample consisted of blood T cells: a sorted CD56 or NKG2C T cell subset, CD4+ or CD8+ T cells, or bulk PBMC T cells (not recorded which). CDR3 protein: CATRSRGNQPQHF.